The 5 T cell receptor beta chains given below trace back to one sample, sequenced in a study of metastatic and nonmetastatic thyroid tumors. All patients were treatment-naive before thyroid surgery. TCRdb reanalyzed the PCR reads with MiXCR. The data show about 39,000 clones, around a fifth seen once. Sequencing was done on a sample of blood. These receptors originate from a female donor with papillary thyroid cancer or a benign thyroid nodule (not recorded which). Some clones in this sample may be carry-over from other donors' samples.

This rearrangement joins TRBV20-1 to TRBJ2-1, with TRBD2 as a possible D gene (7 bases). This CDR3 region has 15 residues. V lost 4 bases, J lost 4 bases, and 17 bases lay in between. Germline V gene sequence: CDR1 DFQATT, CDR2 SNEGSKA (reference sequence). The CDR3 spells CSATGVSGPYNEQFF. As DNA, the CDR3 is TGCAGTGCTACAGGGGTTAGCGGGCCTTACAATGAGCAGTTCTTC.

This clone was counted many times. DNA of the CDR3: TGTGCCACCCCGACAGGGAAGCCGATCGAGCGCAATCAGCCCCAGCATTTT. Translated: CATPTGKPIERNQPQHF. The V gene is TRBV11-3, the J gene TRBJ1-5; 7 bases line up with TRBD1. There are 17 residues in the CDR3. After removal of 10 bases from V and 2 bases from J, the junction contained 17 bases not matched to a gene. Germline V gives CDR1 SGHNT, CDR2 YENEEA.

Ten or more counts support this clone. In DNA form, the CDR3 reads TGTGCCAGCAGCCCCCCGTGGGGTAGCGGGCCTAGCACAGATACGCAGTATTTT. Encoded protein: CASSPPWGSGPSTDTQYF. V usage is TRBV3-1 and J usage is TRBJ2-3, with 7 bases that match TRBD2. Germline V gene data show CDR1 as LGHDT and CDR2 as YNNKEL (reference sequence). Unmatched junction bases numbered 13, after V lost 4 bases and J lost 0 bases. The CDR3 is 18 amino acids.

This clone showed up many times. The chain recombines TRBV20-1 with TRBJ2-7; TRBD2 agrees at 10 bases. The CDR3 contains 16 residues. V lost 1 base and J lost 5; bases outside the gene matches: 11. Germline lookup yields CDR1 DFQATT and CDR2 SNEGSKA (reference sequence). DNA of the CDR3: TGCAGTGCTAGAGCCGAGACTAGCGGGTTTGGGGACGAGCAGTACTTC. Amino acid sequence: CSARAETSGFGDEQYF.

This clone has a count of ten or more. The chain employs TRBV2 and TRBJ1-4; D remains unclear. The CDR3 runs 14 residues. Germline CDR1 SNHLY, CDR2 FYNNEI. V gave up 5 bases and J gave up 8 bases, with 15 bases separating them. DNA of the CDR3: TGTGCCAGCAGTATAACGGGGAAAGGGGAAAAACTGTTTTTT. It yields the protein CASSITGKGEKLFF.